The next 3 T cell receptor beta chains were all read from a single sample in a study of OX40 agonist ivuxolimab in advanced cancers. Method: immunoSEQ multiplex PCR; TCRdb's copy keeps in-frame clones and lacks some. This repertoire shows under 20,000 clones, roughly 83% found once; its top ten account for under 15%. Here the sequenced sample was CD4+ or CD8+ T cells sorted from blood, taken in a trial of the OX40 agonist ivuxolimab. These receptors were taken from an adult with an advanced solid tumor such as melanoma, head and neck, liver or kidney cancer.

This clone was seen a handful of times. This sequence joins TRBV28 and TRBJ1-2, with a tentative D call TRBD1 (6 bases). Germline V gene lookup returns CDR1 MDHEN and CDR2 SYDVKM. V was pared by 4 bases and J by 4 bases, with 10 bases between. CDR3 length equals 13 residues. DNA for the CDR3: TGTGCCAGCAGTTCCTACAGGGCCTATGGCTACACCTTC. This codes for CASSSYRAYGYTF.

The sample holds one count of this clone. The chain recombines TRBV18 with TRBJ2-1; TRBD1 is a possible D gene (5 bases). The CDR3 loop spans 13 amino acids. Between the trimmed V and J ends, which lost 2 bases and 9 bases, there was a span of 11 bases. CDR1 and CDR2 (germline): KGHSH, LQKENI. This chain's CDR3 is CASSPGTQGEQFF. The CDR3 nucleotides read TGTGCCAGCTCACCAGGAACGCAGGGTGAGCAGTTCTTC.

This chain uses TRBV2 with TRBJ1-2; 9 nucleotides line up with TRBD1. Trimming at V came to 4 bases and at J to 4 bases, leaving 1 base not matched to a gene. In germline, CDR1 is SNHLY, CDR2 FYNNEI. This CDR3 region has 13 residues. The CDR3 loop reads CASSGQGGYGYTF. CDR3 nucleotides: TGTGCCAGCAGTGGACAGGGGGGCTATGGCTACACCTTC.